A single sample gave rise to the 13 T cell receptor beta chains below, sequenced in a study of T cells in Graves' hyperthyroidism and ophthalmopathy (dated by TCRdb to the late 2010s). The method behind the library was multiplex PCR. Sequenced using an Illumina HiSeq 2000. TCR beta CDR3 regions were amplified from RNA transcripts. For the first round of RT-PCR on the TCR CDR3, the HTBI primer set was used together with the Qiagen OneStep RT-PCR kit. Using fastp trimming at Q25 and MiXCR clonotype assembly, TCRdb reanalyzed the public sequencing data and kept in-frame beta chains. Merged by CDR3 protein, the rows form single entries marked with the most common genes and DNA. This sample has approximately 350,000 distinct CDR3 sequences in its table, and over 12% of those were observed once. The ten largest clones add up to approximately 19% of the sample. Input material: blood. All receptors come from an older woman with Graves' ophthalmopathy.

The chain uses TRBV6-2 or TRBV6-3 and TRBJ2-1; unclear D gene. V gave up 5 bases and J gave up 7 bases, with 12 bases separating them. The CDR3 totals 13 residues. Germline V CDR1 and CDR2: MNHEY, SVGEGT. The chain's CDR3 is CASSPRLPNEQFF. For the CDR3, the DNA is TGTGCCAGCAGTCCGCGACTTCCTAATGAGCAGTTCTTC.

This clonotype was observed at least ten times. The chain carries TRBV2 and TRBJ2-7, with D possibly being TRBD1 (6 bases). Germline V gene sequence: CDR1 SNHLY, CDR2 FYNNEI. The CDR3 extends over 13 amino acids. V shed 4 bases and J shed 2 bases, with 9 bases lying between them. CDR3 sequence (DNA): TGTGCCAGCAGTGTACAGGGAACCTACGAGCAGTACTTC. The encoded protein is CASSVQGTYEQYF.

This clonotype was counted ten times or more. The V and J genes are TRBV3-1 and TRBJ2-5; a possible D gene is TRBD1 (7 bases). Germline loops: CDR1 LGHDT, CDR2 YNNKEL (reference sequence). This CDR3 has 16 residues. V was cut by 0 bases and J by 5 bases, with 16 bases left in between. The CDR3 DNA reads as TGTGCCAGCAGCCAAGAGTTCGGGGCAGGGGGGGAGACCCAGTACTTC. Protein product: CASSQEFGAGGETQYF.

A remark on this clonotype: Given a much more abundant clone one base away, this may be a read error. The chain uses TRBV29-1 and TRBJ2-1; 7 nucleotides match TRBD1. The junction had 13 bases not matched to a gene; V was cut back by 4 bases and J by 7 bases. The length of the CDR3 is 15 residues. Per the germline V gene, CDR1 is SQVTM and CDR2 is ANQGSEA. CDR3 amino acids: CSVGEPGQSMNEQFF. As DNA, the CDR3 is TGCAGCGTTGGGGAACCGGGACAGTCCATGAATGAGCAGTTCTTC.

This clonotype has ten or more counts. V is TRBV29-1 and J is TRBJ2-1; a possible D gene is TRBD1 (5 bases). The germline gives CDR1 SQVTM, CDR2 ANQGSEA. Trimming shortened V by 4 bases and J by 3 bases, and 13 bases separated the two germline ends. The CDR3 sequence is 14 residues long. CDR3 bases: TGCAGCGTTGTACGACAGCCCCGCTACAATGAGCAGTTCTTC. Translating it yields CSVVRQPRYNEQFF.

This clonotype was observed a handful of times. The chain has TRBV19 and TRBJ1-1; 9 bases fit TRBD1. Germline V gene lookup returns CDR1 LNHDA and CDR2 SQIVND (reference sequence). Losses at the gene ends were 6 bases for V and 1 base for J; bases not matched to a gene: 3. The CDR3 has 14 amino acids. CDR3 nucleotide sequence: TGTGCCAGTAGACGGGACAGGGAGAACACTGAAGCTTTCTTT. Translated, it gives CASRRDRENTEAFF.

The sample holds many counts of this clonotype. The chain joins TRBV28 to TRBJ1-6, with 10 bases that match TRBD1. Germline CDR1 reads MDHEN; CDR2 reads SYDVKM. Trimming took 4 bases from V and 4 from J; bases not matched to a gene: 4. The CDR3 is 16 residues long. In DNA, the CDR3 is TGTGCCAGCAGTTCACGACAGGGGGCTTATAATTCACCCCTCCACTTT. Its translation: CASSSRQGAYNSPLHF.

V usage is TRBV20-1 and J usage is TRBJ1-6; D is undetermined. V was trimmed by 0 bases and J by 9 bases, leaving 18 bases between them. This CDR3 has 16 amino acids. Germline CDR1 DFQATT, CDR2 SNEGSKA (reference sequence). The CDR3 loop reads CSARDHTIIRSSPLHF. In DNA form, the CDR3 reads TGCAGTGCTAGAGATCACACAATTATACGAAGTTCACCCCTCCACTTT.

The gene calls are TRBV3-1 and TRBJ2-2, with D possibly being TRBD2 (5 bases). Germline CDR1 reads LGHDT; CDR2 reads YNNKEL (reference sequence). Deletions cut 0 bases from V and 1 base from J, with 9 bases between. This CDR3 contains 16 residues. The CDR3 loop is CASSQEVRVNTGELFF. CDR3 DNA: TGTGCCAGCAGCCAAGAAGTGCGGGTGAACACCGGGGAGCTGTTTTTT.

The V gene is TRBV12-3 or TRBV12-4, the J gene TRBJ2-2; no firm D call. Trimming stripped 3 bases from V and 0 bases from J, with 5 bases between. This CDR3 region has 14 residues. The CDR3 loop reads CASSFISNTGELFF. The CDR3 region has the DNA TGTGCCAGCAGTTTCATTTCGAACACCGGGGAGCTGTTTTTT.

In its sample, this clonotype was seen many times. The chain is built from TRBV20-1 and TRBJ2-7; 7 bases line up with TRBD1. The J segment lost 3 bases and the V segment lost 6 bases, leaving 5 bases of the junction unmatched. In germline, CDR1 is DFQATT, CDR2 SNEGSKA (reference sequence). The CDR3 contains 12 residues. In DNA form, the CDR3 reads TGCAGTGCGACTGACAGGGACTACGAGCAGTACTTC. Translation gives CSATDRDYEQYF.

This clonotype was detected ten times or more. The chain is built from TRBV7-2 and TRBJ2-3; tentatively, D is TRBD1 (6 bases). Germline V gives CDR1 SGHTA, CDR2 FQGNSA. The CDR3 runs to 12 residues. V was shortened by 4 bases and J by 5 bases, with 7 bases between the two germline ends. This CDR3 is CASSSGVDTQYF. The DNA for the CDR3 is TGTGCCAGCAGCTCAGGGGTAGATACGCAGTATTTT.

This clonotype was counted ten times or more. The genes are TRBV28 and TRBJ1-2; D remains ambiguous. The germline CDR1 and CDR2 sequences are MDHEN and SYDVKM. With 6 bases removed from V and 3 bases from J, the gap between germline ends came to 11 bases. This CDR3 spans 13 amino acids. CDR3 loop: CASSVHRDYGYTF. DNA of the CDR3: TGTGCCAGCAGCGTGCACCGAGACTATGGCTACACCTTC.